This T cell receptor beta chain was captured in a study of T cell responses to AZD1222 COVID-19 vaccine (dated by TCRdb to the early 2020s). Describing the broader study: AZD1222 recipients whose second dose came at about 4 weeks and those whose second dose came at about 12 weeks were combined into one group, since spike-specific TCR depth and breadth did not differ between the two schedules. Trial participants were enrolled by age into subgroups of 18-55, 56-69 and 70-plus years, and around 140, 26 and 57 TCR-sequenced participants, respectively, were included in these subgroups. A total of around 240 trial participants underwent TCR sequencing, of whom around 200 received two doses of AZD1222 and around 25 received two doses of the MenACWY control vaccine.

General study outcomes and caveats: Because no day 14 peak-response samples were available, repertoires were characterized only after the peak T cell response. The 56-69-year group was small, and its depth increase did not reach significance, likely because of low power. After two AZD1222 doses, spike-specific TCR breadth and depth were significantly higher than at day 0 and than in MenACWY recipients. Most participants were white British and females outnumbered males, and the authors suggested that clonal diversity may have been underestimated. Conclusions about previously exposed vaccinees are limited because only six or seven AZD1222 recipients were SARS-CoV-2 seropositive at baseline. The vaccine-associated CD4 TCRs covered the entire spike protein, and the dominant responses fell in regions 160-218 and 743-854. Epitopes outside the regions mutated in the B.1.351 and B.1.1.7 variants were reportedly recognized by nearly half of the unique spike-specific TCRs.

V and J are trimmed by 4 bases and 0 bases, and the gene matches miss 6 bases of the junction. The germline V gene (reference sequence) provides CDR1 LGHDT and CDR2 YNNKEL. The CDR3 measures 17 amino acids from cysteine to phenylalanine. The read is trimmed to its CDR3 DNA, 51 bases read in frame from base 1. With regard to this clone: Its antigen has not been determined. Per-base qualities were not stored, and no clone one base away is much larger.

The time point label, as the study defines it: baseline before first vaccination. Samples from vaccinated people were obtained from the UK trials COV001 and COV002, which included a single-blind randomized controlled phase 2/3 trial of AZD1222 (ChAdOx1 nCoV-19) in healthy adults. For TCRbeta chain sequencing, PBMC samples were collected from trial participants at day 0 and at day 28 after the second dose. The CDR3 regions of human TCRbeta chains were analyzed by immunosequencing. The published analysis was carried out like this. TCRs in the repertoires were compared against a reference library of SARS-CoV-2-specific TCRs that had been generated with the MIRA antigen-specificity platform. Breadth was defined as the fraction of unique TCRs that were SARS-CoV-2-associated, and depth was defined as the fraction of total T cells that were SARS-CoV-2-associated. Using the MIRA data, each spike-specific TCR was assigned both to the spike region to which the TCR was reactive and to a CD4 or CD8 class. Log10-transformed breadth and depth values were compared by one-way ANOVA with Sidak's multiple comparisons tests. The table comes from immuneACCESS by way of TCRdb, which keeps in-frame sequences with V and J called. Part of the clones is missing from these tables; in studies checked, under half for an unresolved V gene and the rest for unknown reasons. V, J and clone size are those of that table, while D and trimming were read from the DNA. The sample table records some 100,000 clones; 91% of these occur just once. The ten largest clonotypes hold 7.5% of the sample.

The sequence was obtained from an adult in good health. Recombination joined TRBV3-1 (or the pseudogene TRBV3-2) with TRBJ1-6, with 7 central nucleotides matching TRBD1. Sequencing was performed on peripheral blood, taken on day 0 of AZD1222 vaccination. The DNA reads TGTGCCAGCAGCCGGACAGGCGGGAGCTCCTATAATTCACCCCTCCACTTT. This encodes CASSRTGGSSYNSPLHF.